This T cell receptor beta chain was found in a study of cytomegalovirus exposure and HLA in healthy donors. Turning to this clone: Its matching antigen is unknown.

The primer mix had 60 Vbeta and 13 Jbeta primers. Repertoires were generated with immunoSEQ multiplex PCR, while TCRdb's copy carries only in-frame clones and drops some. This table has about 110,000 clones, 79% appearing once. The CDR3 contains 17 residues. CDR1 and CDR2 (germline): SGHDN, FVKESK. Losses at the gene ends were 4 bases for V and 4 bases for J; bases not matched to a gene: 10. General study results and limits: Among TCR beta chains, those listed as cytomegalovirus-associated numbered about 160.

This rearrangement joins TRBV14 to TRBJ2-1, with 10 bases lining up with TRBD2. Sequences were obtained from PBMCs. This clonotype was obtained from a woman aged 40 to 55 in good health and CMV-seronegative. This chain's CDR3 is CASSPRAGLARYNEQFF. DNA of the CDR3: TGTGCCAGCAGCCCTCGGGCGGGACTAGCGCGTTACAATGAGCAGTTCTTC.